This TCR beta chain derives from a study of CD8+CD57+ T cells in acquired aplastic anemia (dated by TCRdb to the late 2010s). Broadly, across the study: A mean of approximately 3 ug of DNA, ranging from about 0.2 to 27.4 ug, was extracted from sorted CD4+ and CD8+ cells. A CD8+CD57+ expansion meant a frequency higher than the mean frequency seen in healthy subjects.

Patients chosen for sequencing had shown expansion of CD8+CD57+ cells by flow cytometry. Every patient had a diagnosis of severe acquired aplastic anemia based on International Study of Aplastic Anemia and Agranulocytosis and Camitta criteria. Patients had received no therapy at the time of blood sampling. The study deep-sequenced TCR repertoires of sorted CD4+ and CD8+ blood T cells from severe aplastic anemia patients and healthy subjects. Patients were enrolled in the USA under clinicaltrials.gov protocols 00001620, 01623167, 00001397, 00071045, 00081523 and 00961064. Ficoll-Paque density gradient centrifugation was used to isolate peripheral blood mononuclear cells. Before DNA extraction, CD4+ and CD8+ T cells were sorted with FACS or magnetic beads. As encoded in the germline V gene, CDR1 is KGHDR while CDR2 is SFDVKD. There are 13 amino acids in the CDR3, from cysteine to phenylalanine inclusive. The DNA shown is the 39-base CDR3, in frame from base 1. V lost 3 bases and J lost 6 bases; the stretch between them is 9 bases long.

This clonotype was observed many times. The antigen this receptor binds is unknown. Per-base qualities were not stored, and no clone one base away is much larger. What the authors observed across the whole study: About 30 CD8+ CDR3 sequences were found to be shared between patients and controls, but these sequences appeared to be highly expressed in patients and within the immunodominant clones of the patients. Between patients and healthy controls, no significant difference in CD8+ Simpson's diversity was found (P=0.060).

Profiling of TCR beta VDJ combinations and CDR3 sequences used genomic DNA as the template. An Illumina HiSeq 2000 was the platform used for TCR repertoire sequencing. Concerning the study's data processing: TRBV/TRBJ rearrangement plots, CDR3 size and DJ length profiles, and Simpson's diversity index were used to evaluate the repertoires. The most abundant DNA sequence in the deep sequencing data was defined as the immunodominant clone. CDR3 amino acid sequences were screened for sharing across subjects and were compared with published repertoires and the VDJdb database. TCRdb reprocessed the public reads (quality trimming at Q25 with fastp, clone calling with MiXCR) and kept in-frame beta chains. Each entry is one CDR3 protein sequence, shown with its most common DNA and genes. The V and J calls, along with clone size, are taken from TCRdb and not from the paper's own processing. For this sample there are under 200,000 distinct CDR3 sequences; around half appear just once. The leading ten clones occupy around 3% of the sample.

The sequence was collected from a human donor with aplastic anemia. The chain employs TRBV24-1 and TRBJ2-3; a weak D assignment points to TRBD1 (6 bases agree). The sample consisted of sorted CD4+, CD8+, or CD8+CD57+ T cells (not recorded which) from PBMCs. CDR3 protein: CATSDPGVDTQYF. The bases read TGTGCCACCAGTGATCCAGGGGTGGATACGCAGTATTTT.